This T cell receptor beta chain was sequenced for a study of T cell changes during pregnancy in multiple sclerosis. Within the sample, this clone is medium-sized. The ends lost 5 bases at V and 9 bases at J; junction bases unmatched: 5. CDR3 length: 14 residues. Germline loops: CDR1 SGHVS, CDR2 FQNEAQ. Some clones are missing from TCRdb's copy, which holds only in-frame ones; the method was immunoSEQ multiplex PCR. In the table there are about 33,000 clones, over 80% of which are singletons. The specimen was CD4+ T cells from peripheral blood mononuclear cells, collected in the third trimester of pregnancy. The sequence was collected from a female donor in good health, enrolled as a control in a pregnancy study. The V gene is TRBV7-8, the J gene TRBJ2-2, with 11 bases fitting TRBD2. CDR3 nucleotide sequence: TGTGCCAGCAGCACAACTAGCGGGAGCCGGGAGCTGTTTTTT. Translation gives CASSTTSGSRELFF.